These T cell receptor beta chains were read from a single sample in a study of blood T cell repertoires in COVID-19. Method: immunoSEQ multiplex PCR; TCRdb's copy keeps in-frame clones and lacks some. The table includes about 360,000 clones, around 87% detected once. Sequencing was performed on peripheral blood. These receptors came from a human donor in a cohort sampled during active COVID-19. Both conserved end residues are part of each CDR3.

TRBV6-5,15,TRBJ2-5,CASSPAGQVGETQYF
TRBV19,16,TRBJ1-2,CASSIGANRGQHGYTF
TRBV28,21,TRBJ2-1,CASSSPAETSGRASSYNEQFF
TRBV2,10,TRBJ1-6,CASTRDTLIF
TRBV2,16,TRBJ1-5,CASSISEGGFNQPQHF
TRBV11-1,16,TRBJ2-7,CASSSNNREGTYEQYF
TRBV7-2,14,TRBJ1-1,CASSLTPPNTEAFF
TRBV19,13,TRBJ2-7,CASSPGLVYEQYF
TRBV7-3,14,TRBJ2-1,CASSLNVAVGEQFF
TRBV30,13,TRBJ2-5,CAWSRASVETQYF
TRBV3-1/TRBV3-2,12,TRBJ1-1,CASSPPMGGAFF
TRBV5-4,16,TRBJ2-3,CASSRTSGRAADTQYF
TRBV7-9,12,TRBJ1-1,CASDRGDTEAFF
TRBV4-2,17,TRBJ2-6,CASSQGTGDSGANVLTF
TRBV11-3,16,TRBJ2-2,CASSLGRTGHTGELFF
TRBV12-3/TRBV12-4,12,TRBJ2-5,CASSWAMETQYF
TRBV7-6,16,TRBJ2-3,CASSSPWDGGPDTQYF
TRBV5-1,16,TRBJ1-3,CASRSVPQSSGNTIYF
TRBV27,12,TRBJ1-1,CASSLMSGEAFF
TRBV23-1,10,TRBJ2-5,CASRVEGQYF
TRBV11-2,16,TRBJ1-1,CASSWRGQVINTEAFF
TRBV2,15,TRBJ2-2,CASSGRQGGTGELFF
TRBV10-1,14,TRBJ2-4,CASTRGLSKNIQYF
TRBV27,19,TRBJ2-7,CASSLYAPRVSGTWYEQYF
TRBV6-6,19,TRBJ2-3,CASSRRTGTSGVSTDTQYF
TRBV3-1/TRBV3-2,15,TRBJ2-2,CASSQAGLVTGELFF
TRBV11-1,16,TRBJ1-1,CASSEGVGGSGTEAFF
TRBV5-6,15,TRBJ2-2,CASSFGRGRAGELFF
TRBV2,16,TRBJ1-4,CASSEPLGGSNEKLFF
TRBV7-7,15,TRBJ2-2,CASSRGTSATGELFF
TRBV9,15,TRBJ2-3,CASSREVWVTDTQYF
TRBV28,15,TRBJ1-5,CASSSSGGYGQPQHF
TRBV6-2/TRBV6-3,15,TRBJ1-5,CASSRDRGINQPQHF
TRBV7-3,13,TRBJ1-2,CASSQTGDEGYTF
TRBV7-9,17,TRBJ2-6,CASSLDRAYSKANVLTF
TRBV5-5,18,TRBJ2-3,CASSSPTSGSGPGDTQYF
TRBV24-1,14,TRBJ2-3,CATGTGQGRDTQYF
TRBV6-5,15,TRBJ2-6,CASSQGVEGANVLTF
TRBV28,16,TRBJ1-5,CASSPWTGDSAQPQHF
TRBV2,13,TRBJ1-2,CASSEAWDRGYTF
TRBV6-5,13,TRBJ2-7,CASRPPGAYEQYF
TRBV28,16,TRBJ1-1,CASRLGGGGANTEAFF
TRBV5-1,14,TRBJ1-5,CASSFTGDGQPQHF
TRBV30,17,TRBJ1-1,CAWSPLRQGIMNTEAFF
TRBV6-5,14,TRBJ1-5,CASTPTGINQPQHF
TRBV4-1,18,TRBJ2-3,CASSQETRDRGSTDTQYF
TRBV2,15,TRBJ2-5,CASSRNGQGLETQYF
TRBV6-5,13,TRBJ1-2,CASREEINYGYTF
TRBV19,13,TRBJ2-5,CASRARGPETQYF
TRBV7-9,13,TRBJ2-1,CASSLWESGWQFF
TRBV10-3,20,TRBJ1-2,CAISESMGNEVDSPNYGYTF
TRBV9,15,TRBJ2-2,CASSAFSSADGELFF
TRBV6-5,12,TRBJ1-2,CATGYRVYGYTF
TRBV9,16,TRBJ2-3,CASSVGSSGSTDTQYF
TRBV11-2,15,TRBJ2-2,CASSFSTGVTGELFF
TRBV5-1,15,TRBJ2-7,CASSFGTSGYYEQYF
TRBV2,13,TRBJ2-1,CASKGEGLDEQFF
TRBV30,13,TRBJ1-5,CAWSEQGNQPQHF